The 12 T cell receptor beta chains below come from one sample, sequenced in a study of Graves' ophthalmopathy and Graves' hyperthyroidism. As the template, RNA transcripts were used to amplify TCR beta CDR3 regions. In the first round, RT-PCR was carried out with HTBI primers, and a multiplex PCR formed the second round. TCRdb re-derived calls from the multiplex PCR reads in MiXCR, one entry per CDR3 protein. Here the sample spans 24,000 or so distinct CDR3 sequences, nearly 50% being singletons. The specimen sequenced was peripheral blood. These receptors originate from an adult woman with stable Graves' hyperthyroidism.

This clonotype was counted between two and nine times. The chain combines TRBV7-2 with TRBJ2-5; D uncertain. Germline CDR1 is SGHTA and CDR2 is FQGNSA. Trimming removed 3 bases from V and 5 bases from J, with 7 bases in between. The CDR3 covers 12 residues. The CDR3 region is CASSFVGETQYF. CDR3 nucleotide sequence: TGTGCCAGCAGCTTTGTGGGGGAGACCCAGTACTTC.

This clonotype was counted ten times or more. The chain combines TRBV12-5 with TRBJ2-3, with unresolved D. V was trimmed by 0 bases and J by 6 bases, leaving 7 bases between them. Germline V lookup: CDR1 LGHNT, CDR2 FRNRAP. CDR3 length equals 13 residues. The CDR3 DNA reads TGTGCTAGTGGTTTGGTGTCTATTGATACGCAGTATTTT. Its protein product is CASGLVSIDTQYF.

Comments on this clonotype: Mismatch with germline at one junction end may stem from a read error. The gene calls are TRBV27 and TRBJ1-1; D uncertain. The CDR3 is made up of 16 amino acids. CDR1 MNHEY and CDR2 SMNVEV come from the germline V gene (reference sequence). CDR3 sequence reads: CTSSLKGGSRNTEAFF. DNA of the CDR3: TGTACCAGCAGTTTAAAGGGAGGTAGTCGGAACACCGAAGCTTTCTTT.

This clonotype was counted once. The J gene is TRBJ2-4, the V gene TRBV19; D may be TRBD1 (6 bases). There are 15 residues in the CDR3. V shed 4 bases and J shed 7 bases, with 17 bases lying between them. The germline CDR1 and CDR2 sequences are LNHDA and SQIVND (reference sequence). CDR3 sequence reads: CASSTQDSFENIQYF. The CDR3 coding sequence is TGTGCCAGTAGTACCCAGGACAGTTTCGAGAACATTCAGTACTTC.

This clonotype was seen repeatedly, ten times or more. This chain joins TRBV28 and TRBJ1-5, with 7 bases aligning to TRBD1. CDR1 MDHEN and CDR2 SYDVKM come from the germline V gene. The V and J ends lost 6 bases and 3 bases, in that order; junction bases with no gene match: 11. The CDR3 loop spans 16 amino acids. The CDR3 sequence is CASRLPRQGNNQPQHF. CDR3 nucleotide sequence: TGTGCCAGCAGGCTACCCCGACAGGGTAACAATCAGCCCCAGCATTTT.

This clonotype ranks as medium-sized (0.01 to 0.1%). This sequence joins TRBV10-3 and TRBJ1-2; D uncertain. Trimming left V 2 bases short and J 2 bases short, with 12 bases between. Germline assignment: CDR1 ENHRY and CDR2 SYGVKD. CDR3 length: 15 residues. The CDR3 sequence: CAISEASAVNYGYTF. DNA of the CDR3: TGTGCCATCAGTGAGGCGTCAGCCGTCAACTATGGCTACACCTTC.

This clonotype qualifies as medium-sized. The rearrangement joins TRBV9 to TRBJ1-4; no clear D gene. The CDR3 extends over 14 amino acids. The germline gives CDR1 SGDLS, CDR2 YYNGEE. V lost 4 bases to trimming and J lost 0 bases, with 7 bases between them. CDR3 sequence: CASSPSSTNEKLFF. The CDR3 DNA follows: TGTGCCAGCAGCCCCTCTTCAACTAATGAAAAACTGTTTTTT.

This clonotype turned up a few times. The chain combines TRBV2 with TRBJ2-3, with 9 bases fitting TRBD2. The trim removed 1 base at V and 11 bases at J, leaving 13 bases unmatched. This CDR3 comprises 16 residues. Germline-derived CDR1 and CDR2 are SNHLY and FYNNEI. CDR3 coding DNA: TGTGCCAGCAGTGAAGGGCTAGCGGGAACCTACAATGAGCAGTATTTT. Translating it yields CASSEGLAGTYNEQYF.

This clonotype was found once. Here the CDR3 reads CASSQETSGTYNEQFF. The CDR3 nucleotides read TGTGCCAGCAGCCAAGAGACTAGCGGGACTTACAATGAGCAGTTCTTC. The chain has TRBV4-2 and TRBJ2-1; 11 bases align to TRBD2. The CDR3 has 16 residues. From germline, CDR1 is LGHNA and CDR2 YNFKEQ. The V gene end was trimmed by 0 bases and the J gene end by 4 bases; junction bases not matched to a gene: 2.

V gene TRBV2 combines with J gene TRBJ1-2; a possible D gene is TRBD1 (6 bases). Germline CDR1 is SNHLY and CDR2 is FYNNEI. This CDR3 has 12 amino acids. V was cut by 7 bases and J by 8 bases, with 14 bases left in between. The CDR3 sequence: CASKSTGLGYTF. CDR3 in DNA: TGTGCCAGCAAATCAACAGGGTTAGGCTACACCTTC.

This clonotype showed up just a few times. One base away lies a much larger clone, so this may be a sequencing read error. This chain links TRBV3-1 with TRBJ2-1, with D uncertain. CDR3 size: 13 residues. CDR1 is LGHDT and CDR2 is YNNKEL in the germline V gene (reference sequence). The V end lost 0 bases, the J end lost 5 bases, and 5 bases lay between the germline ends. CDR3 protein: CASSQDSHNEQFF. CDR3 nucleotide sequence: TGTGCCAGCAGCCAAGACAGTCACAATGAGCAGTTCTTC.

Comment on this clonotype: Likely a read error: the CDR3 ends without its conserved phenylalanine or tryptophan. This chain connects TRBV5-1 to TRBJ1-6, with TRBD1 as a possible D gene (5 bases). Trimming cost V 4 bases and J 10 bases, with 18 bases left between them. The germline CDR1 and CDR2 sequences are SGHRS and YFSETQ. The CDR3 spans 15 residues. The CDR3 is CASSMEQAGLSPLHI. The CDR3, as DNA: TGCGCCAGCAGCATGGAACAGGCCGGGCTATCACCCCTCCACATT.